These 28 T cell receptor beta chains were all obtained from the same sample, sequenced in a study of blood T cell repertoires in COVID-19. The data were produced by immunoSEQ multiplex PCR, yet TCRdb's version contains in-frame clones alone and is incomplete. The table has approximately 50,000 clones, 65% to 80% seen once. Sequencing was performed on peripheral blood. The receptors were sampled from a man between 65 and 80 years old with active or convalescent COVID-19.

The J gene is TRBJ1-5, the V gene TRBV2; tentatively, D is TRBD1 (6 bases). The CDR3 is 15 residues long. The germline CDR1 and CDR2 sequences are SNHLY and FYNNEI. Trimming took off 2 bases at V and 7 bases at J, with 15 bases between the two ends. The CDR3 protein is CASSERGGAGQPQHF. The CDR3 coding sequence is TGTGCCAGCAGTGAACGAGGGGGGGCTGGGCAGCCCCAGCATTTT.

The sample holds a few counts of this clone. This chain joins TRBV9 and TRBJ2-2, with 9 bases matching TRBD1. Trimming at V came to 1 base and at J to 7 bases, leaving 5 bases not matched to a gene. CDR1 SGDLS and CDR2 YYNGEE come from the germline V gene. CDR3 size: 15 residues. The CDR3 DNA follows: TGTGCCAGCAGCGTACAAGGACAGGGGTTCGGGGAGCTGTTTTTT. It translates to CASSVQGQGFGELFF.

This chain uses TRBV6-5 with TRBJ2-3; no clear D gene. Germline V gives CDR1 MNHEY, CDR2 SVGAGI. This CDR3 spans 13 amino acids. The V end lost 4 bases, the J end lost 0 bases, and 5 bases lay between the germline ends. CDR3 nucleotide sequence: TGTGCCAGCAGTTCCTACAGCACAGATACGCAGTATTTT. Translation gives CASSSYSTDTQYF.

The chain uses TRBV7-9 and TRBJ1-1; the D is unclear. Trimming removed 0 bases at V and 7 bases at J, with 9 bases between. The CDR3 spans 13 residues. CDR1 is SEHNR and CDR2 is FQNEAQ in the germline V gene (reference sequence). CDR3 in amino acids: CASSLALQDEAFF. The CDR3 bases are TGTGCCAGCAGCTTAGCCCTCCAGGATGAAGCTTTCTTT.

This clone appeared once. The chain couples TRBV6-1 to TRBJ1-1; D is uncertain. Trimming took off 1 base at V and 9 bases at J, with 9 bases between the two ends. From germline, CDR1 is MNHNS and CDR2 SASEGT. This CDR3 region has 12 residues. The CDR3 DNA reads TGTGCCAGCAGTGAAGGGGCAATGAAAGCTTTCTTT. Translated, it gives CASSEGAMKAFF.

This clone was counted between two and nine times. The CDR3 nucleotides are TGTGCCACCAGCCGGGCAGGGAGGACCTATGGCTACACCTTC. Protein sequence: CATSRAGRTYGYTF. The V call is TRBV15, the J call TRBJ1-2, with a possible D match to TRBD1 (5 bases). This CDR3 has 14 residues. Deletions cut 5 bases from V and 4 bases from J, with 14 bases between. Germline V gene data show CDR1 as LNHNV and CDR2 as YYDKDF (reference sequence).

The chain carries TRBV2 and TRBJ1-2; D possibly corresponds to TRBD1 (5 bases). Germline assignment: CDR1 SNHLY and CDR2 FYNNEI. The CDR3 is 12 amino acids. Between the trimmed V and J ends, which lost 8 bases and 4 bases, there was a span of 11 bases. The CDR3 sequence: CASQGNTYGYTF. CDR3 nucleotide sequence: TGTGCCAGCCAGGGAAACACCTATGGCTACACCTTC.

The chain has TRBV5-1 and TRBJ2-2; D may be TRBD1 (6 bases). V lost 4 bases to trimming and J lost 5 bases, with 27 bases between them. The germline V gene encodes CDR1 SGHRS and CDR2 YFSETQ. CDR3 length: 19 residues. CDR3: CASSGGRSQGINSTGELFF. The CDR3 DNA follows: TGCGCCAGCAGCGGGGGCCGTTCACAGGGTATTAATTCGACCGGGGAGCTGTTTTTT.

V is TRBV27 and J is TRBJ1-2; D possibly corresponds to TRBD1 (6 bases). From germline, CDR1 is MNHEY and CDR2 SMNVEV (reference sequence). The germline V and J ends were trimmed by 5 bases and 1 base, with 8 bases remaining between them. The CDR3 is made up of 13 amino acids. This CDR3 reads CASSGQFNYGYTF. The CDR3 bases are TGTGCCAGCAGTGGACAGTTTAACTATGGCTACACCTTC.

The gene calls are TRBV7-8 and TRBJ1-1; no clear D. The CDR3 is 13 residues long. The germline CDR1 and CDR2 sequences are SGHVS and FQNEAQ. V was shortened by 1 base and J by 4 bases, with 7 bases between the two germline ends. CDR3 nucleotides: TGTGCCAGCAGCTTAGAGGAGCTCACTGAAGCTTTCTTT. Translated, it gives CASSLEELTEAFF.

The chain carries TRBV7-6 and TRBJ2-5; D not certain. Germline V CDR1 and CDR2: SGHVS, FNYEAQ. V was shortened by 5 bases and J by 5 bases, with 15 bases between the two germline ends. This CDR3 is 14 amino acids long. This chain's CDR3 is CASSHLAAEETQYF. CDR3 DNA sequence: TGTGCCAGCAGCCACCTCGCGGCCGAGGAGACCCAGTACTTC. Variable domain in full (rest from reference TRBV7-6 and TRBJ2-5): GAGVSQSPRYKVTKRGQDVALRCDPISGHVSLYWYRQALGQGPEFLTYFNYEAQQDKSGLPNDRFSAERPEGSISTLTIQRTEQRDSAMYRCASSHLAAEETQYFGPGTRLLVL.

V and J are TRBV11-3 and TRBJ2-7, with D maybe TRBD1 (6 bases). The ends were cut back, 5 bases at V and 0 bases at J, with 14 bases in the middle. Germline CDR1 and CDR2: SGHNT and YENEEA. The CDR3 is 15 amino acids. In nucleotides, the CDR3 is TGTGCCAGCAGCACACGGGACATCACCTCCTACGAGCAGTACTTC. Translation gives CASSTRDITSYEQYF.

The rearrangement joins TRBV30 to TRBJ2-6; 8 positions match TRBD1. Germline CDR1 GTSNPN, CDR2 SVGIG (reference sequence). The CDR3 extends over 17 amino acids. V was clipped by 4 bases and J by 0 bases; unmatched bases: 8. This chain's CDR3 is CAWTVDRALSGANVLTF. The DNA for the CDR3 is TGTGCCTGGACGGTGGACAGGGCCCTCTCTGGGGCCAACGTCCTGACTTTC. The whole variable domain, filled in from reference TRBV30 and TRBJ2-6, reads SQTIHQWPATLVQPVGSPLSLECTVEGTSNPNLYWYRQAAGRGLQLLFYSVGIGQISSEVPQNLSASRPQDRQFILSSKKLLLSDSGFYLCAWTVDRALSGANVLTFGAGSRLTVL.

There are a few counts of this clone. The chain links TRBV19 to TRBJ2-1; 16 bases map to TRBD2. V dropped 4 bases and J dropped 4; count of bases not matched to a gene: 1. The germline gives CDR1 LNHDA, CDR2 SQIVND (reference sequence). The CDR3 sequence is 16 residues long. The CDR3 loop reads CASSTGLAGGYNEQFF. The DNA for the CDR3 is TGTGCCAGTAGTACGGGACTAGCGGGGGGGTACAATGAGCAGTTCTTC.

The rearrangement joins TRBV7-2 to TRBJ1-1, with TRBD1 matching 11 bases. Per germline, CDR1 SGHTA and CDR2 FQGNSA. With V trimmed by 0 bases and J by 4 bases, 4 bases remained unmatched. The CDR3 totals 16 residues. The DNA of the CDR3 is TGTGCCAGCAGCTTAGCGCGTGGGACAGGGGGCACTGAAGCTTTCTTT. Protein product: CASSLARGTGGTEAFF.

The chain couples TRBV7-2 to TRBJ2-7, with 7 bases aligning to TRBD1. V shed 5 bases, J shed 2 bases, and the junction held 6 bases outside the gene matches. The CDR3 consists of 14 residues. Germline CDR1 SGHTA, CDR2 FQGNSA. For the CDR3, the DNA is TGTGCCAGCAGCCCCAACAGGGGCCCCTACGAGCAGTACTTC. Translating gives CASSPNRGPYEQYF. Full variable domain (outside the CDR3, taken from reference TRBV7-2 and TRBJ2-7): GAGVSQSPSNKVTEKGKDVELRCDPISGHTALYWYRQSLGQGLEFLIYFQGNSAPDKSGLPSDRFSAERTGGSVSTLTIQRTQQEDSAVYLCASSPNRGPYEQYFGPGTRLTVT.

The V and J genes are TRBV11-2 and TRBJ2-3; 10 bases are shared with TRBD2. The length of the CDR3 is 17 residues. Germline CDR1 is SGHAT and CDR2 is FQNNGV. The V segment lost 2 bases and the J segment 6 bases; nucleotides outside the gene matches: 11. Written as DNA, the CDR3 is TGTGCCAGCAGCTTATGGCTAGCGGGAGACGGATCGGATACGCAGTATTTT. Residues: CASSLWLAGDGSDTQYF.

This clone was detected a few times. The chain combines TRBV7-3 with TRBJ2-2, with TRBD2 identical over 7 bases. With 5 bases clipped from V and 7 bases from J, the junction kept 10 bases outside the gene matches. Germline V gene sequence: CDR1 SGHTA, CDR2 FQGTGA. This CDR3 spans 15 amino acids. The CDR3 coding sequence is TGTGCCAGCAGCCCAACCGGGACTAAAAGCGGGGAGCTGTTTTTT. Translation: CASSPTGTKSGELFF.

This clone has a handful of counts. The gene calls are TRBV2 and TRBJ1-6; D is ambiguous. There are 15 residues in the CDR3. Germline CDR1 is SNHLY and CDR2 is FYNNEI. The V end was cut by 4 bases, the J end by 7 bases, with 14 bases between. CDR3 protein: CASSGRVFGNSPLHF. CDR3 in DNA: TGTGCCAGCAGTGGACGGGTATTCGGGAATTCACCCCTCCACTTT.

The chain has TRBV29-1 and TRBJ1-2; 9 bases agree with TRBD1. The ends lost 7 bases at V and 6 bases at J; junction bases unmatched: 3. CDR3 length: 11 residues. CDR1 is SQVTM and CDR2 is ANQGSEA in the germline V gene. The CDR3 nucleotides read TGCAGCGGGCGGACAGGGGATGGCTACACCTTC. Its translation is CSGRTGDGYTF.

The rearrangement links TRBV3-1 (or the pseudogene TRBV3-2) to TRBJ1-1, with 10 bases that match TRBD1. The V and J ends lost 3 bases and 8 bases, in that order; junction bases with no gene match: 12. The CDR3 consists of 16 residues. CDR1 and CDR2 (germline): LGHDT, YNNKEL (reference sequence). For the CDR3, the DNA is TGTGCCAGCAGCCACGTGCCGGGACAGGGGCCCTCCGAAGCTTTCTTT. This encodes CASSHVPGQGPSEAFF.

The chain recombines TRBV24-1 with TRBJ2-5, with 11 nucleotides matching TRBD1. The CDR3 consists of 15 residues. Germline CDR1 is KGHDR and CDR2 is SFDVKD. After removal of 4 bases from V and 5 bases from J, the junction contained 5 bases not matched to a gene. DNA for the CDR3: TGTGCCACCAGTGAGGACAGGGGGCTGAGGGAGACCCAGTACTTC. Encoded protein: CATSEDRGLRETQYF.

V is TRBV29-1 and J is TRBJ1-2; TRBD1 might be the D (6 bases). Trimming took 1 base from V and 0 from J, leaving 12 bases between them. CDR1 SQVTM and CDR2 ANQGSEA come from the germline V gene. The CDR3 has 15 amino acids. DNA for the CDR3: TGCAGCGTTGAAGCCCGGGACACCGCTAACTATGGCTACACCTTC. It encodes CSVEARDTANYGYTF.

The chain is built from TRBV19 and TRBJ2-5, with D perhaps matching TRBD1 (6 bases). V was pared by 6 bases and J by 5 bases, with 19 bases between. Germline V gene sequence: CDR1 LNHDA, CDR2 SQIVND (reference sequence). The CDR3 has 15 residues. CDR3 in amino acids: CASSKTTQGPETQYF. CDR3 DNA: TGTGCCAGTAGCAAGACAACACAGGGCCCTGAGACCCAGTACTTC.

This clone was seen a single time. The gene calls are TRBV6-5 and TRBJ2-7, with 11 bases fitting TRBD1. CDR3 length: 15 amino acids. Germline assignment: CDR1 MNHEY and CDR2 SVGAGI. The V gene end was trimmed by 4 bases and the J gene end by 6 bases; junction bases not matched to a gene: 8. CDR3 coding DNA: TGTGCCAGCAGTTCCACGGACAGGGGGCTTCTCGAGCAGTACTTC. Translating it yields CASSSTDRGLLEQYF.

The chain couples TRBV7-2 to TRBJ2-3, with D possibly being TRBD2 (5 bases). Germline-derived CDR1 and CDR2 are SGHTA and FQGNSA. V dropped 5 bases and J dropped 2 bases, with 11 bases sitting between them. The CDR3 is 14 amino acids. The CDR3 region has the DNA TGTGCCAGCAGCCCCGACTATACCACAGATACGCAGTATTTT. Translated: CASSPDYTTDTQYF.

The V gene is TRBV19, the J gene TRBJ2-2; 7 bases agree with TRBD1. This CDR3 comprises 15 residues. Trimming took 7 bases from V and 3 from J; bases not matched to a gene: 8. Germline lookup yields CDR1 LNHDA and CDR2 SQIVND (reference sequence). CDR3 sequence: CASNAGTVYTGELFF. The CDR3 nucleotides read TGTGCCAGTAACGCCGGGACAGTCTACACCGGGGAGCTGTTTTTT.

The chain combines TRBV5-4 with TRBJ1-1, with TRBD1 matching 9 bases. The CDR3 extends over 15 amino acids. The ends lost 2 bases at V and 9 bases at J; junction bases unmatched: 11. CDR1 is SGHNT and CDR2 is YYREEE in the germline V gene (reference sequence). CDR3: CASSFTGGLFKQAFF. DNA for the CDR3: TGTGCCAGCAGCTTTACAGGGGGCCTGTTTAAACAAGCTTTCTTT.